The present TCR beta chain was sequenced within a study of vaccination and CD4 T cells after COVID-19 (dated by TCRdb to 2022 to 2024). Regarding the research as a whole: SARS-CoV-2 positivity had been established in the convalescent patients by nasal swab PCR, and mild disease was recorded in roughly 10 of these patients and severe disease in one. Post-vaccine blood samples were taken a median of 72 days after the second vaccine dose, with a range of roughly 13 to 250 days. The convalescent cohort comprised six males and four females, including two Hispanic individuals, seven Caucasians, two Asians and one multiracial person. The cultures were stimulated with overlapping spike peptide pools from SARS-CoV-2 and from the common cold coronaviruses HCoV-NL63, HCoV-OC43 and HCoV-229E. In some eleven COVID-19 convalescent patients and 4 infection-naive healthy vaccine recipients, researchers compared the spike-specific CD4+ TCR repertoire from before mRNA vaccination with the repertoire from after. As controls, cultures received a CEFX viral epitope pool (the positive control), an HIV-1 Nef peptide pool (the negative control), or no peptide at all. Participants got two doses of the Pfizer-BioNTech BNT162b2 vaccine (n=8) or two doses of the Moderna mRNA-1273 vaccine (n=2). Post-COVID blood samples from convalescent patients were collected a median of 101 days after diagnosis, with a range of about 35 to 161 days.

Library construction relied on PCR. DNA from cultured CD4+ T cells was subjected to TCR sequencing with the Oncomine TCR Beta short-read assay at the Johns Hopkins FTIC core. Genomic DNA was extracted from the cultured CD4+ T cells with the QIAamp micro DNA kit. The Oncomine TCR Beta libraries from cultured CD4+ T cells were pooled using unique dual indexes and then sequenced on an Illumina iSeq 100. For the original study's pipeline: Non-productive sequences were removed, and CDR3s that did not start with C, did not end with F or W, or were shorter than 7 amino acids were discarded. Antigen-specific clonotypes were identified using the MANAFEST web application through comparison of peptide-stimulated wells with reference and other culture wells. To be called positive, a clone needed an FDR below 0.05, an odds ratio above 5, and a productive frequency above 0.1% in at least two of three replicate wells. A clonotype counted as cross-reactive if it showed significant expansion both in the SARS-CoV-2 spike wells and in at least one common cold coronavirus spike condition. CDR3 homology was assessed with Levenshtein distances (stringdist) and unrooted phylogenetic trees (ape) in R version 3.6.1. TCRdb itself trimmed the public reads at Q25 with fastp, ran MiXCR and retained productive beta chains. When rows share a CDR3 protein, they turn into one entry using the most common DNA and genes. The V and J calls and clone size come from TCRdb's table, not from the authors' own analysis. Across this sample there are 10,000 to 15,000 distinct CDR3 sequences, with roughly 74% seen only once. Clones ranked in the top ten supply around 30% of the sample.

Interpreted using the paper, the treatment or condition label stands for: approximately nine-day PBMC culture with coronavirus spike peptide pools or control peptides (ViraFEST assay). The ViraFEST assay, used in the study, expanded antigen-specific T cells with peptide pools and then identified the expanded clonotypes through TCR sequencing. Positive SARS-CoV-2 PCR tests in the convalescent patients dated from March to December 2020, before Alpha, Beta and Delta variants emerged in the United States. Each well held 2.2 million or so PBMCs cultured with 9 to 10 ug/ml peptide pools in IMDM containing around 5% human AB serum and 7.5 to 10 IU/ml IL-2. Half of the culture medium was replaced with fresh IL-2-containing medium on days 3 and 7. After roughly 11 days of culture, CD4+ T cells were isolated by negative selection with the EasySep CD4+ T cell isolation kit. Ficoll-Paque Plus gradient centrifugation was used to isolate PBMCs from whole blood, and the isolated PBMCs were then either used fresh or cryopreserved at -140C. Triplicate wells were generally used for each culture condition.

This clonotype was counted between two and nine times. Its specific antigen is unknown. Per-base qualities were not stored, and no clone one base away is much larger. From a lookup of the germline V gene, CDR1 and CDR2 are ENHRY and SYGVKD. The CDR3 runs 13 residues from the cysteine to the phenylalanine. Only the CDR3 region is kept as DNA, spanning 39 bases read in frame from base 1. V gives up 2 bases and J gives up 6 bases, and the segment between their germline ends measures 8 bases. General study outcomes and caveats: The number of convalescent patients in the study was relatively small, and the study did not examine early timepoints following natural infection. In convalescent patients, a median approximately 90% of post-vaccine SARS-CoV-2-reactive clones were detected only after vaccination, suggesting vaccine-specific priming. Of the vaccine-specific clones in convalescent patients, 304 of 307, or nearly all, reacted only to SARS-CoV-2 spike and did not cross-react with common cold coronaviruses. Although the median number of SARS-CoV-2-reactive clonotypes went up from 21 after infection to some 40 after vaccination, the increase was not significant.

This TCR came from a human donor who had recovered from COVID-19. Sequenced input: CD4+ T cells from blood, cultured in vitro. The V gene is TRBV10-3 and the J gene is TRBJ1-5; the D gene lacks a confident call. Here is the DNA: TGTGCCATCAGTGAGAACAGCTTTCAGCCCCAGCATTTT. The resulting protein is CAISENSFQPQHF.